Each of the 9 T cell receptor beta chains below was sequenced from the same sample in a study of T cell responses to AZD1222 COVID-19 vaccine. This table comes from immunoSEQ multiplex PCR, and its TCRdb copy is limited to in-frame clones, with some not included. The sample lists 65,000 or so clones; roughly 89% were seen once. Specimen: peripheral blood, collected on day 0 of AZD1222 vaccination. These TCRs come from an adult in good health.

The V gene is TRBV7-9, the J gene TRBJ2-1; TRBD2 agrees at 11 bases. V was clipped by 0 bases and J by 6 bases; unmatched bases: 7. CDR1 is SEHNR and CDR2 is FQNEAQ in the germline V gene (reference sequence). This CDR3 is built from 17 residues. The CDR3 reads CASSLARLAGQGNEQFF. In nucleotides, the CDR3 is TGTGCCAGCAGCTTAGCCAGACTAGCGGGGCAGGGCAATGAGCAGTTCTTC.

This chain connects TRBV9 to TRBJ2-1; tentative D call: TRBD1 (6 bases). V shed 4 bases and J shed 5 bases, with 13 bases lying between them. CDR3 length equals 14 residues. Germline V gives CDR1 SGDLS, CDR2 YYNGEE. Here the CDR3 reads CASSPMGANNEQFF. For the CDR3, the DNA is TGTGCCAGCAGCCCCATGGGGGCCAACAATGAGCAGTTCTTC.

The rearrangement links TRBV6-5 to TRBJ1-5, with D uncertain. The CDR3 has 15 amino acids. Trimming cost V 4 bases and J 3 bases, with 13 bases left between them. Per germline, CDR1 MNHEY and CDR2 SVGAGI. The CDR3, as DNA: TGTGCCAGCAGTTCTATAACGGGCTACAATCAGCCCCAGCATTTT. Its translation: CASSSITGYNQPQHF.

This sequence joins TRBV12-3 or TRBV12-4 and TRBJ1-2, with D tentatively TRBD1 (5 bases). The CDR3 has 13 residues. V was pared by 7 bases and J by 4 bases, with 13 bases between. The CDR3 DNA is TGTGCCAGCACCCTCCCGGGGGGCTATGGCTACACCTTC. Protein sequence: CASTLPGGYGYTF.

In DNA form, the CDR3 reads TGTGCCAGCAGCCAACCCGCGACAGGGGATGGCTACACCTTC. It yields the protein CASSQPATGDGYTF. The chain has TRBV3-1 (or the pseudogene TRBV3-2) and TRBJ1-2; 8 nucleotides align to TRBD1. V dropped 2 bases and J dropped 6; count of bases not matched to a gene: 5. CDR1 and CDR2 from the germline V gene are LGHDT and YNNKEL (reference sequence). CDR3 length: 14 amino acids.

This clone was found once. The chain employs TRBV19 and TRBJ1-2; TRBD1 agrees at 8 bases. V shed 5 bases, J shed 14 bases, and the junction held 7 bases outside the gene matches. The CDR3 loop spans 11 amino acids. In germline, CDR1 is LNHDA, CDR2 SQIVND (reference sequence). The CDR3 sequence: CASSPHTGGTF. Here the CDR3 DNA reads TGTGCCAGTAGTCCTCATACAGGGGGGACCTTC.

V usage is TRBV3-1 (or the pseudogene TRBV3-2) and J usage is TRBJ2-3; 9 nucleotides match TRBD2. CDR1 LGHDT and CDR2 YNNKEL come from the germline V gene (reference sequence). The CDR3 length is 16 residues. Germline trimming cut 8 bases from V and 4 bases from J; bases unmatched to any gene: 13. CDR3 protein: CASSEGVRGGPDTQYF. CDR3 sequence (DNA): TGTGCCAGCTCCGAGGGGGTGCGGGGGGGCCCAGATACGCAGTATTTT.

V gene TRBV30 combines with J gene TRBJ2-1; D is ambiguous. The germline V and J ends were trimmed by 2 bases and 3 bases, with 8 bases remaining between them. CDR3 size: 13 residues. Germline-derived CDR1 and CDR2 are GTSNPN and SVGIG (reference sequence). CDR3 sequence reads: CAWSRASYNEQFF. The CDR3 DNA reads TGTGCCTGGAGTCGGGCGAGCTACAATGAGCAGTTCTTC.

This rearrangement joins TRBV7-2 to TRBJ2-5, with 7 bases matching TRBD2. V shed 5 bases and J 4 bases; nucleotides not matched to a gene: 10. The CDR3 runs to 15 residues. Per germline, CDR1 SGHTA and CDR2 FQGNSA. CDR3: CASSHRTSYVETQYF. The CDR3 region has the DNA TGTGCCAGCAGCCATCGGACTAGTTATGTAGAGACCCAGTACTTC.